Sequencing of this T cell receptor (beta chain) was carried out in a study of cytomegalovirus exposure and HLA in healthy donors. Study observations and caveats: The listing of 150 to 200 TCR beta chains classed them as cytomegalovirus-associated. Most TCR sequences were rare, but some public TCRs occurred in many donors.

Comments on this clone: Its antigen is not identified.

The protocol was immunoSEQ multiplex PCR, while the TCRdb copy is restricted to in-frame clones and leaves out a portion. Among more than 90,000 clones listed, approximately 86% were seen once. This CDR3 comprises 14 residues. The ends were cut back, 6 bases at V and 4 bases at J, with 14 bases in the middle. Looked up from germline, CDR1 is MNHNY and CDR2 is SVGAGI (reference sequence). Sequencing input: PBMCs. The source is a man aged 18 to 30 in good health and CMV-seropositive. V gene TRBV6-6 combines with J gene TRBJ2-3; possible D gene TRBD2, 7 bases. The CDR3 protein is CASRGGGAADTQYF. The CDR3 DNA is TGTGCCAGCAGGGGCGGGGGCGCGGCAGATACGCAGTATTTT.